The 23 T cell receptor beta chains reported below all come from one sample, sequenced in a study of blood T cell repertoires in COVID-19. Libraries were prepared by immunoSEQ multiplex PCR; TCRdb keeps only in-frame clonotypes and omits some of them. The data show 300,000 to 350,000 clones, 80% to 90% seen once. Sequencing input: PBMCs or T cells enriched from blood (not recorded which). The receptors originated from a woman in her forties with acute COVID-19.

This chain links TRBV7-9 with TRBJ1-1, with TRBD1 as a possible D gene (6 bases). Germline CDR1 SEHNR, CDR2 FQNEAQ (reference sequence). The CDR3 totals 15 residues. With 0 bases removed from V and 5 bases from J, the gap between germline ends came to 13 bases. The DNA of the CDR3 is TGTGCCAGCAGCTTAGCGCAGGGGAGGGGGACTGAAGCTTTCTTT. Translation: CASSLAQGRGTEAFF. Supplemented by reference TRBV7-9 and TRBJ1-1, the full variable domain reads DTGVSQNPRHKITKRGQNVTFRCDPISEHNRLYWYRQTLGQGPEFLTYFQNEAQLEKSRLLSDRFSAERPKGSFSTLEIQRTEQGDSAMYLCASSLAQGRGTEAFFGQGTRLTVV.

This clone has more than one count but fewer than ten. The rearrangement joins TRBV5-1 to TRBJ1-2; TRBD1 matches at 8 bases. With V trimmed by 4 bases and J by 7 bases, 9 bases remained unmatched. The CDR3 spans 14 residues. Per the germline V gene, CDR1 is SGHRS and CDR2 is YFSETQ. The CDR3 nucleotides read TGCGCCAGCAGCCCATGGACAGGGACTGGTGGCTACACCTTC. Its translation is CASSPWTGTGGYTF.

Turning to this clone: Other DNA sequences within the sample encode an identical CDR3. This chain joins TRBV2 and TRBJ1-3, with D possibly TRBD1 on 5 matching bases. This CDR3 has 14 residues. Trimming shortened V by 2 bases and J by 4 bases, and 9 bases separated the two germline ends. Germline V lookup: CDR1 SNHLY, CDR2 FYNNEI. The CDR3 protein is CASSEQGGGNTIYF. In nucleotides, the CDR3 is TGTGCCAGCAGTGAACAGGGTGGGGGAAACACCATATATTTT.

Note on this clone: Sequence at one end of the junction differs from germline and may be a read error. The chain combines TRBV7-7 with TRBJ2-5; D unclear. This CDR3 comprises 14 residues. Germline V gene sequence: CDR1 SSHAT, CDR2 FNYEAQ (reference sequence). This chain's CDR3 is CASSLAFSGETQYF. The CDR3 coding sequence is TGTGCTAGCAGCTTAGCATTTAGTGGAGAGACCCAGTACTTC.

The CDR3 loop reads CASSGERQGVETQYF. DNA of the CDR3: TGTGCCAGCAGCGGGGAACGACAGGGGGTAGAGACCCAGTACTTC. The rearrangement links TRBV7-2 to TRBJ2-5, with 9 bases that match TRBD1. J gave up 4 bases and V 5 bases, and 8 bases lay outside the gene matches. The CDR3 runs to 15 residues. Germline CDR1 is SGHTA and CDR2 is FQGNSA. The complete variable domain, with remaining parts taken from reference TRBV7-2 and TRBJ2-5, reads GAGVSQSPSNKVTEKGKDVELRCDPISGHTALYWYRQSLGQGLEFLIYFQGNSAPDKSGLPSDRFSAERTGGSVSTLTIQRTQQEDSAVYLCASSGERQGVETQYFGPGTRLLVL.

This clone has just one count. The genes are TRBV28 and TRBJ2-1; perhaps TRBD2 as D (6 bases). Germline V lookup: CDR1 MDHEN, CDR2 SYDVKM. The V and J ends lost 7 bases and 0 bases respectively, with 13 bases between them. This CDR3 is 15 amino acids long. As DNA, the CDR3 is TGTGCCAGCACCCGGGGGTGGGGCTCCTACAATGAGCAGTTCTTC. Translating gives CASTRGWGSYNEQFF.

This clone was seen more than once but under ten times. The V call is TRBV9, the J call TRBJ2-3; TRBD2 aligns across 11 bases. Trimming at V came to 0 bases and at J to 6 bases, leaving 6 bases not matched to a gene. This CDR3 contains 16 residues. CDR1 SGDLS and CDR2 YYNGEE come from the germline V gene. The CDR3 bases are TGTGCCAGCAGCGTAGCACTAGCGGGAGCTGGGGATACGCAGTATTTT. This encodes CASSVALAGAGDTQYF.

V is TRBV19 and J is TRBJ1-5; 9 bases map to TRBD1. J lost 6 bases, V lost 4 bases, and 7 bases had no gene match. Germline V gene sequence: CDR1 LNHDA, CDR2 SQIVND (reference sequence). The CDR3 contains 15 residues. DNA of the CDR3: TGTGCCAGTAGTAGTTCCCGGGACAGGGCTCAGCCCCAGCATTTT. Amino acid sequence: CASSSSRDRAQPQHF.

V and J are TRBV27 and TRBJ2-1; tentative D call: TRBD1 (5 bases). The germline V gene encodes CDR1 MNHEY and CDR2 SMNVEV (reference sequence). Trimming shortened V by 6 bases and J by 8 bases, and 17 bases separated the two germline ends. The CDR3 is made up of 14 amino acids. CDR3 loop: CASSPRVGAHEQFF. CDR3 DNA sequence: TGTGCCAGCAGCCCTAGGGTTGGGGCCCATGAGCAGTTCTTC.

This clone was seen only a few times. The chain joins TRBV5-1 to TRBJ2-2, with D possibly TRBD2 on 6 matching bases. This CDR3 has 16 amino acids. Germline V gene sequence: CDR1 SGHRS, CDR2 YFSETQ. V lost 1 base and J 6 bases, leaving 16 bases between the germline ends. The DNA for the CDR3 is TGCGCCAGCAGCTTGTTTTCGCGGGGCTCATCCGGGGAGCTGTTTTTT. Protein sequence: CASSLFSRGSSGELFF. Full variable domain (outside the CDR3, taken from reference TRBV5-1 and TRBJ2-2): KAGVTQTPRYLIKTRGQQVTLSCSPISGHRSVSWYQQTPGQGLQFLFEYFSETQRNKGNFPGRFSGRQFSNSRSEMNVSTLELGDSALYLCASSLFSRGSSGELFFGEGSRLTVL.

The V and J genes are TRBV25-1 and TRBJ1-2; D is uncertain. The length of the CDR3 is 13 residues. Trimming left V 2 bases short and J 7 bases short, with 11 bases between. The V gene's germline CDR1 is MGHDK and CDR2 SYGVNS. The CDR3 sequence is CASSEKGGFGYTF. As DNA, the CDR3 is TGTGCCAGCAGTGAAAAAGGAGGGTTTGGCTACACCTTC.

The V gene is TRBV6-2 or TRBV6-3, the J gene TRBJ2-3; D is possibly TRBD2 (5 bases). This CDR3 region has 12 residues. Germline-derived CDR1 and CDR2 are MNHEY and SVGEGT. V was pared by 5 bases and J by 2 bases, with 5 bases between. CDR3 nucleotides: TGTGCCAGCAGTGGACTCACAGATACGCAGTATTTT. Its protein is CASSGLTDTQYF.

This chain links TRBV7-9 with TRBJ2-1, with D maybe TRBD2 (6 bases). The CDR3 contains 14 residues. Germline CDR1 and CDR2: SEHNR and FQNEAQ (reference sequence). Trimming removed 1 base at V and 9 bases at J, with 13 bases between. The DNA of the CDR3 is TGTGCCAGCAGCTTAGAGACGGGAGCTAGTGAGCAGTTCTTC. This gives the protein CASSLETGASEQFF.

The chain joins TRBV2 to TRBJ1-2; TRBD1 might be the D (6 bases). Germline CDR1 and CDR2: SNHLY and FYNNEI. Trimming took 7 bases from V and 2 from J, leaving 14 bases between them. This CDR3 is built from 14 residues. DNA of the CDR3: TGTGCCAGCAACCCGGACAGCCTAAACTATGGCTACACCTTC. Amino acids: CASNPDSLNYGYTF.

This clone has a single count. The CDR3, as DNA: TGCGCCAGCAGCCAAGAAGCTCCCTTAAATTATAATTCACCCCTCCACTTT. Amino acid sequence: CASSQEAPLNYNSPLHF. This sequence joins TRBV4-1 and TRBJ1-6; D unresolved. V dropped 0 bases and J dropped 4 bases, with 13 bases sitting between them. CDR1 and CDR2 (germline): MGHRA, YSYEKL. The CDR3 loop spans 17 amino acids.

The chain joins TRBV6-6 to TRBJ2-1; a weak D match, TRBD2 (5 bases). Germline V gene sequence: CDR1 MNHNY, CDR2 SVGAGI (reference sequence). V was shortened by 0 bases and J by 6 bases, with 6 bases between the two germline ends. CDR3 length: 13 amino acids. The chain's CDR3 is CASSYSDFNEQFF. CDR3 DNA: TGTGCCAGCAGTTACTCGGACTTCAATGAGCAGTTCTTC.

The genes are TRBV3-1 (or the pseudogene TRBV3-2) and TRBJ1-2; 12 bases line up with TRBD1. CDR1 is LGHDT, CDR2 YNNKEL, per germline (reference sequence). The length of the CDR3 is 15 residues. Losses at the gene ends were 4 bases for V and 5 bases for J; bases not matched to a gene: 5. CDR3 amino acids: CASSRGDRGPYGYTF. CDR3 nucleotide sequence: TGTGCCAGCAGCCGAGGGGACAGGGGGCCTTATGGCTACACCTTC.

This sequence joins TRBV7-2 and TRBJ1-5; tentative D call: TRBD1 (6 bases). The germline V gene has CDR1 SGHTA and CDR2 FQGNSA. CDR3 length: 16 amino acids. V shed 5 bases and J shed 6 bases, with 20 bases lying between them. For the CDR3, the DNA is TGTGCCAGCAGCCAGGAAACAGGGAAGATTGGTCAGCCCCAGCATTTT. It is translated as CASSQETGKIGQPQHF.

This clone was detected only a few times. The CDR3 DNA is TGCAGTGCTGGGCAGAGCTACACCTTC. Translating gives CSAGQSYTF. The J gene is TRBJ1-2, the V gene TRBV20-1; D unresolved. The ends were cut back, 5 bases at V and 9 bases at J, with 7 bases in the middle. The germline V gene encodes CDR1 DFQATT and CDR2 SNEGSKA (reference sequence). The CDR3 is made up of 9 amino acids.

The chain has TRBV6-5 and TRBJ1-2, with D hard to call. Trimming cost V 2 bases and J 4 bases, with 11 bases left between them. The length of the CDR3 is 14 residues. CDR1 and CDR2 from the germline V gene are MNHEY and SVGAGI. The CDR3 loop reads CASSYEGRSYGYTF. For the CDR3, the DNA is TGTGCCAGCAGTTACGAGGGCAGATCCTATGGCTACACCTTC.

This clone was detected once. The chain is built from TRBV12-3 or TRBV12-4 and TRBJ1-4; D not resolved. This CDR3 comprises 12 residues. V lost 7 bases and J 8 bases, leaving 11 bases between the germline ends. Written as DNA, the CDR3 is TGTGCCAGCACACTACGACTCGAAAAACTGTTTTTT. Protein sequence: CASTLRLEKLFF.

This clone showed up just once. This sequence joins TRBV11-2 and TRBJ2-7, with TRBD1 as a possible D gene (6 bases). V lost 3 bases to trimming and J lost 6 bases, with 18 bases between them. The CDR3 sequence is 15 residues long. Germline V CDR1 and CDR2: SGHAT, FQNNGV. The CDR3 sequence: CASSLGTDRVSEQYF. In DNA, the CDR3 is TGTGCCAGCAGCTTGGGCACGGACAGAGTTAGCGAGCAGTACTTC.

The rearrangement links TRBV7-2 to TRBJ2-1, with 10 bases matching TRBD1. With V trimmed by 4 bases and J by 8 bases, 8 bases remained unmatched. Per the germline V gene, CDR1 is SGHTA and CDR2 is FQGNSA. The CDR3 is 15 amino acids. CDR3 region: CASSSLRQGAHEQFF. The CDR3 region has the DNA TGTGCCAGCAGCTCCCTAAGACAGGGGGCCCATGAGCAGTTCTTC. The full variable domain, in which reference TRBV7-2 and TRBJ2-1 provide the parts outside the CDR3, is GAGVSQSPSNKVTEKGKDVELRCDPISGHTALYWYRQSLGQGLEFLIYFQGNSAPDKSGLPSDRFSAERTGGSVSTLTIQRTQQEDSAVYLCASSSLRQGAHEQFFGPGTRLTVL.